These 3 T cell receptor beta chains were all obtained from the same sample, sequenced in a study of blood T cell repertoires in COVID-19. The data were produced by immunoSEQ multiplex PCR, yet TCRdb's version contains in-frame clones alone and is incomplete. The data show under 250,000 clones, more than 65% seen once. The material sequenced was peripheral blood. These receptor sequences come from a man aged 45 to 65 with active or convalescent COVID-19.

The chain combines TRBV6-1 with TRBJ1-3; TRBD1 is a possible D gene (6 bases). CDR3 length equals 15 residues. V shed 3 bases and J shed 3 bases, with 12 bases lying between them. Germline CDR1 reads MNHNS; CDR2 reads SASEGT. CDR3 loop: CASSDRAGVGNTIYF. In nucleotides, the CDR3 is TGTGCCAGCAGTGATCGGGCAGGGGTTGGAAACACCATATATTTT.

This clone was detected only once. The chain combines TRBV18 with TRBJ1-3; 7 bases agree with TRBD1. Trimming cost V 5 bases and J 3 bases; bases outside gene matches: 7. Germline lookup yields CDR1 KGHSH and CDR2 LQKENI. The CDR3 is 15 residues long. CDR3 sequence (DNA): TGTGCCAGCTCAGATACAGGGGACGGTGGAAACACCATATATTTT. This gives the protein CASSDTGDGGNTIYF.

This chain joins TRBV7-9 and TRBJ2-2, with 12 bases fitting TRBD2. Germline CDR1 SEHNR, CDR2 FQNEAQ (reference sequence). The V and J ends lost 5 bases and 1 base, in that order; junction bases with no gene match: 8. The CDR3 is 18 residues long. In DNA, the CDR3 is TGTGCCAGCAGCACGTCAACGGGACTAGCGGGGAACACCGGGGAGCTGTTTTTT. It is translated as CASSTSTGLAGNTGELFF.